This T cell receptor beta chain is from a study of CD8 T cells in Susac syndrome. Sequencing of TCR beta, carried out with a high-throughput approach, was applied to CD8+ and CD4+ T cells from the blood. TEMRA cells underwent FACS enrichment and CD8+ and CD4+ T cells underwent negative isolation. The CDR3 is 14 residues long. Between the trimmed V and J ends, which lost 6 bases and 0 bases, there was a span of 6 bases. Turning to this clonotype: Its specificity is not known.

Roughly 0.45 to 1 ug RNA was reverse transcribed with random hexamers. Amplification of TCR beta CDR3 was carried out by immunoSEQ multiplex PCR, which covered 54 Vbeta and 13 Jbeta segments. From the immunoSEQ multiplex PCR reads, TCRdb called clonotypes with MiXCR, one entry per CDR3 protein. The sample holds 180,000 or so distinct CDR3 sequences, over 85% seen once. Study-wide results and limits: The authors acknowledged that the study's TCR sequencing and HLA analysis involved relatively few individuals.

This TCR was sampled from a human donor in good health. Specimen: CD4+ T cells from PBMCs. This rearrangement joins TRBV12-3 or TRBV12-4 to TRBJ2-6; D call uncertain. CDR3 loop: CASRQSSGANVLTF. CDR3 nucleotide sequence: TGTGCCAGCAGACAGTCCTCTGGGGCCAACGTCCTGACTTTC.